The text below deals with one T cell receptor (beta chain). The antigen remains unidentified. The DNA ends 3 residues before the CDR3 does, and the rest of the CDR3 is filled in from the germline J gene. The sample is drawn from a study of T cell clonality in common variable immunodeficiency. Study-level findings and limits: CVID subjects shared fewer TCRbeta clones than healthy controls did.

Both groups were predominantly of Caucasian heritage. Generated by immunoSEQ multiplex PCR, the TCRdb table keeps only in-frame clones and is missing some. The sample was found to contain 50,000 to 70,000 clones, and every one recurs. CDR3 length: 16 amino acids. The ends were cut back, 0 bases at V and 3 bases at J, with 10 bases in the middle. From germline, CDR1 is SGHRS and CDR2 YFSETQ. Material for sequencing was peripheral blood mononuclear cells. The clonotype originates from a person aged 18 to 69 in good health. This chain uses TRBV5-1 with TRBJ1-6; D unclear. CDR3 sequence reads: CASSLAGVLYNSPLHF. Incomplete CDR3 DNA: TGCGCCAGCAGCTTGGCCGGGGTTCTCTATAATTCACCC.